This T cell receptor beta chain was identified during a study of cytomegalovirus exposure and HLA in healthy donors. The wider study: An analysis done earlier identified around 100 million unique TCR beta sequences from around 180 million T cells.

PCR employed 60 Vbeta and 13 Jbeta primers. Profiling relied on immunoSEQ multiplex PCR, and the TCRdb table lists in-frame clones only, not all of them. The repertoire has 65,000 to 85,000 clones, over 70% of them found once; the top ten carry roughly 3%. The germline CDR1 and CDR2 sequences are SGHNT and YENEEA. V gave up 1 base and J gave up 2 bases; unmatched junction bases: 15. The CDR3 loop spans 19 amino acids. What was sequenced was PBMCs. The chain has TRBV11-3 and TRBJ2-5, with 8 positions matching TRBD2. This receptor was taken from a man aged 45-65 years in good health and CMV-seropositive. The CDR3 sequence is CASSLGPGLGVIGQETQYF. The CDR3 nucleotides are TGTGCCAGCAGCTTAGGGCCGGGACTAGGGGTGATTGGGCAAGAGACCCAGTACTTC. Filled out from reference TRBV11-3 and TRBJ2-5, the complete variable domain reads EAGVVQSPRYKIIEKKQPVAFWCNPISGHNTLYWYLQNLGQGPELLIRYENEEAVDDSQLPKDRFSAERLKGVDSTLKIQPAELGDSAVYLCASSLGPGLGVIGQETQYFGPGTRLLVL.